This TCR beta chain is drawn from a study of blood T cells in healthy people across ages (dated by TCRdb to between 2014 and 2017). The study in broad terms: In model experiments, template switching captured about one uniquely barcoded TCR beta cDNA molecule for every two T cells. Age-related changes in TCR beta repertoire diversity were measured in the study by deep sequencing normalized with unique cDNA molecular identifiers. Four age groups were formed from the donors: young (average approximately 15 years), middle-aged (around 40), aged (62) and long-lived (more than 75). To avoid experimental bias, donors of different ages were spread randomly across the sequencing lanes. Using the same blood draw, the study looked at two additional independent replicas of 1 million unique cDNA reads for two donors, one aged 18 to 29 and the other aged 80 or older.

At least ten counts were recorded for this clonotype. No cognate antigen has been identified for it. Nothing much larger sits one base from this clone, and base qualities are not available. V is clipped by 3 bases and J by 10 bases, and the sequence between their germline boundaries is 8 bases long. The germline V gene provides CDR1 SGDLS and CDR2 YYNGEE. Reading from cysteine to phenylalanine, the CDR3 counts 11 amino acids. Only the CDR3 region is kept as DNA, spanning 33 bases read in frame from base 1. Donors were under 40 systemically healthy Caucasian individuals from Russia aged roughly 6 to 100 years. Roughly 10 milliliters of peripheral blood were collected from each donor into EDTA-treated Vacutainer tubes. PBMCs were isolated by Ficoll-Paque density-gradient centrifugation, with at least 6.5 million obtained per sample. Trizol reagent was used to extract total RNA from PBMCs, with at least 6 micrograms per sample. For every donor, an aliquot of PBMCs went through flow cytometry to measure the percentages of naive CD45RAhigh/CD27high T cells.

What the study reported, not specific to this receptor: Bulk unsorted PBMC profiling prevented conclusive comparison of naive and antigen-experienced compartments. The percentage of naive T cells measured by flow cytometry correlated strongly with observed TCR beta diversity. Estimates of total diversity from one million sequenced T cells were regarded as lower bounds and underestimates. Compared with the aged group, the long-lived group had more naive CD4+ T cells, fewer expanded clones and increased TCR diversity, a pattern suggesting age selection. As age increased, observed TCR beta diversity per million T cells dropped in a roughly linear way, and a significant reduction was already evident by age around 41. The CMV infection status of donors was not known, potentially confounding age-related changes in expanded clonotypes.

Libraries were made using 5' RACE. Instrument on record: Illumina HiSeq 2500. A second PCR of roughly 6 to 11 cycles was performed with a sample-barcoded 5' primer and a J-beta primer mix. A template-switch 5' adaptor carrying 12 random nucleotides introduced a unique molecular identifier onto each TCR beta cDNA molecule. At least 2.5 million CDR3-containing paired-end reads were obtained from each sample. All of the RNA was converted into first-strand cDNA using the Mint cDNA synthesis kit, with a TRBC-specific oligonucleotide serving as the primer. After uracil-DNA glycosylase treatment, a first 18-cycle PCR used universal primers M1SS and BC2_uni_R on all cDNA. The original methods were these. Normalization of each sample was performed by random selection of 1 million high-quality reads, each carrying a distinct molecular identifier. Reads with shared molecular identifiers were discarded instead of being binned into consensus sequences. MiTCR, with a Q25 quality threshold and the strictest error-elimination algorithm, was used for CDR3 identification, clonotype clustering and error correction. A nonparametric unseen species model with Euler transformation was used to estimate a lower bound on total TCR beta diversity. Through fastp at Q25 and MiXCR, TCRdb rebuilt clones from the public reads, retaining in-frame beta chains. Each CDR3 protein appears once, grouped with its most common genes and DNA. The V and J calls come from TCRdb's annotation, not from the publication. The sample table records fewer than 900,000 distinct CDR3 sequences; around 46% of these occur just once. The ten largest clones represent less than 25% of the sample.

Sequenced input: blood. This sequence uses TRBV9 and TRBJ2-1, and the D gene may be TRBD1, 5 bases matching. The TCR comes from a woman aged 55-75 years in good health. The CDR3 region reads CASSGGGEQFF. The nucleotide sequence is given as TGTGCCAGCAGCGGGGGCGGCGAGCAGTTCTTC.